The subject of this entry is one T cell receptor (beta chain). The length of the CDR3 is 15 residues. CDR1 is SNHLY, CDR2 FYNNEI, per germline. V lost 2 bases, J lost 9 bases, and 17 bases lay in between. These data originate in a study of PD-L1 blockade in urothelial cancer. Samples spanned pretreatment and treatment, with 1 to 8 time points per patient. Sequencing was performed with immunoSEQ multiplex PCR; in TCRdb, only in-frame clones are kept and a portion is missing. Among 35,000 to 50,000 clones listed, roughly 86% were seen once. The sequencing here drew on PBMCs, taken around atezolizumab (anti-PD-L1) treatment. The sequence was obtained from a man between 65 and 85 years old with urothelial cancer. The genes are TRBV2 and TRBJ1-5, with a possible D match to TRBD1 (5 bases). The CDR3 region has the DNA TGTGCCAGCAGTGAATTGAAACACCCAGGGATGCCCCAGCATTTT. Protein product: CASSELKHPGMPQHF.